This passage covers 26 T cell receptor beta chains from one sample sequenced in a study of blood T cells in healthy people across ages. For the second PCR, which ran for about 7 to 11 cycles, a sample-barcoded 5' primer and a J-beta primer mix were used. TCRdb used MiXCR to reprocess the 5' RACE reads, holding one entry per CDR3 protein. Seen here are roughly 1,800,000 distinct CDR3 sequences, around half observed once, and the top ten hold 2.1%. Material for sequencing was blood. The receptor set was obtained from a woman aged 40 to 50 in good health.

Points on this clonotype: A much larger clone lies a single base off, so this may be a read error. DNA for the CDR3: TGTGCCACCAGCAGAGACAGGGGGGCCCAAGAGACCCAGTACTTC. It specifies CATSRDRGAQETQYF. The rearrangement joins TRBV15 to TRBJ2-5; TRBD1 is a possible D gene (7 bases). Germline-derived CDR1 and CDR2 are LNHNV and YYDKDF (reference sequence). This CDR3 is 15 amino acids long. The ends were cut back, 0 bases at V and 1 base at J, with 9 bases in the middle.

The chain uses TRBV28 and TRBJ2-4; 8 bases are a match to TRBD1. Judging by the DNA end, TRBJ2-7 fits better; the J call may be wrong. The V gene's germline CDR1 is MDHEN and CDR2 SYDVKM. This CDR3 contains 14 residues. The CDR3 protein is CASRPADRVYEQYF. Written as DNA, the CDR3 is TGTGCCAGCAGGCCTGCGGACAGGGTCTACGAGCAGTACTTC.

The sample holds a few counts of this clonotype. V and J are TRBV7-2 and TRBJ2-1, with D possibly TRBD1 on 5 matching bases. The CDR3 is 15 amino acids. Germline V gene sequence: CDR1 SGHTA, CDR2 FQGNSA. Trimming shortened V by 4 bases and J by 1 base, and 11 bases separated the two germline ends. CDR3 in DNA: TGTGCCAGCAGCTCGGGCAGGGTATCCTACAATGAGCAGTTCTTC. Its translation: CASSSGRVSYNEQFF.

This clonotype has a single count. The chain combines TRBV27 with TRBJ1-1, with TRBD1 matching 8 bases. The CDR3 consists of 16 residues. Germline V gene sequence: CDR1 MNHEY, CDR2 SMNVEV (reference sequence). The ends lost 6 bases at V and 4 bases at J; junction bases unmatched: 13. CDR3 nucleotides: TGTGCCAGCAGCCTTCGAATCGGACAGGGAGGCACTGAAGCTTTCTTT. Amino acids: CASSLRIGQGGTEAFF.

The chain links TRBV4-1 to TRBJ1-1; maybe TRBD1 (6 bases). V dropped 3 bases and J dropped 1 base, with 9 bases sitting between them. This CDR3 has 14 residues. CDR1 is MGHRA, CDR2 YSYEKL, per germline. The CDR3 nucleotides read TGCGCCAGCAGCCACGGGACATCGAACACTGAAGCTTTCTTT. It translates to CASSHGTSNTEAFF.

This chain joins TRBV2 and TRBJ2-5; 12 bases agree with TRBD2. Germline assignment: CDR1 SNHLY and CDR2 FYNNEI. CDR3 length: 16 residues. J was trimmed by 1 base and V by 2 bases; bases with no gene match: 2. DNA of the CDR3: TGTGCCAGCAGTGAAAGACTAGCGGGGGCCCAAGAGACCCAGTACTTC. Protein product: CASSERLAGAQETQYF.

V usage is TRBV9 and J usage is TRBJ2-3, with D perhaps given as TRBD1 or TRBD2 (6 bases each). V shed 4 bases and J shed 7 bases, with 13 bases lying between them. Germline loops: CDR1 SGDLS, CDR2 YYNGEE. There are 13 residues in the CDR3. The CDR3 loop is CASSTGTEYTQYF. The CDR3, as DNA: TGTGCCAGCAGCACAGGGACTGAATATACGCAGTATTTT.

CDR3: CASRWTRMETQYF. CDR3 nucleotides: TGTGCCAGCAGATGGACTAGGATGGAGACCCAGTACTTC. The V gene is TRBV6-5, the J gene TRBJ2-5, with TRBD2 matching over 7 bases. V lost 6 bases, J lost 5 bases, and 6 bases stayed unmatched. CDR1 and CDR2 from the germline V gene are MNHEY and SVGAGI. The CDR3 runs to 13 residues.

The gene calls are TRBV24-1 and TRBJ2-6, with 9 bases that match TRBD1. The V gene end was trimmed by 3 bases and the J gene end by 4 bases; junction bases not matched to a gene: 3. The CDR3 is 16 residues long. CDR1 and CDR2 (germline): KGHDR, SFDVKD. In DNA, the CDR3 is TGTGCCACCAGTGATACAGGGGGCAGAGGGGCCAACGTCCTGACTTTC. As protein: CATSDTGGRGANVLTF.

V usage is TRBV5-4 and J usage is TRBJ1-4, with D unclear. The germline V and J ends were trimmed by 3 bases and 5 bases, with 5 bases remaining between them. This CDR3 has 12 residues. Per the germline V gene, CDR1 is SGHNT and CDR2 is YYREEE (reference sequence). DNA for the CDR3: TGTGCCAGCAGCTGGATGAATGAAAAACTGTTTTTT. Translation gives CASSWMNEKLFF.

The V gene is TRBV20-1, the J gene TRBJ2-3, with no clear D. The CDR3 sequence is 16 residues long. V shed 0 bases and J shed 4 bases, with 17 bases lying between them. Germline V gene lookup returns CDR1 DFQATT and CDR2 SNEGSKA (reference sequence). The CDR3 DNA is TGCAGTGCTAGAGATAGGTTTTTGGCGAGCCCAGATACGCAGTATTTT. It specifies CSARDRFLASPDTQYF.

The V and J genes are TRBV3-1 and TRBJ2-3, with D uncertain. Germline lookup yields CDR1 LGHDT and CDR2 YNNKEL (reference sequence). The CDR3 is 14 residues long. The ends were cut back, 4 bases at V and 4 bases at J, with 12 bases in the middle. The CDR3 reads CASSPVLFPDTQYF. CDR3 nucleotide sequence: TGTGCCAGCAGCCCCGTACTATTCCCAGATACGCAGTATTTT.

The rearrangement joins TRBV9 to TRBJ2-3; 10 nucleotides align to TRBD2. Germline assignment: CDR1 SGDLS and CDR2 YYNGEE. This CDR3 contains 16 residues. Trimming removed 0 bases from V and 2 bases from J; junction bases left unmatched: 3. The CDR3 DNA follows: TGTGCCAGCAGCGTAGGTAGCGGGGGGCTCACAGATACGCAGTATTTT. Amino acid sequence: CASSVGSGGLTDTQYF.

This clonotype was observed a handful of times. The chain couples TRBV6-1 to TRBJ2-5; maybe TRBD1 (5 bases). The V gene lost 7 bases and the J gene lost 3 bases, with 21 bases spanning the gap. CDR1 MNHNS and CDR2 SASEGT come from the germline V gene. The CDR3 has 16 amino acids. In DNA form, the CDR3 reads TGTGCCAGCACATTGGTCCCGACAGCAGGAGAAGAGACCCAGTACTTC. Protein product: CASTLVPTAGEETQYF.

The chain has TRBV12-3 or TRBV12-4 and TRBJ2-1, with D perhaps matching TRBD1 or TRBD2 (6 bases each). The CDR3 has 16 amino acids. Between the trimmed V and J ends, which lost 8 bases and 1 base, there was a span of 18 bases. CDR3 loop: CASGGGPLTSYNEQFF. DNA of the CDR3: TGTGCCAGCGGAGGGGGGCCACTTACGTCCTACAATGAGCAGTTCTTC.

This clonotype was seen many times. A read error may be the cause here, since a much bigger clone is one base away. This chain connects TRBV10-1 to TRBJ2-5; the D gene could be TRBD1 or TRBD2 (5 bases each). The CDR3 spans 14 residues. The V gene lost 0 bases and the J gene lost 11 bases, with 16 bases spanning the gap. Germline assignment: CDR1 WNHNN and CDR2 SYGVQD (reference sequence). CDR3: CASSESGVRNEQYF. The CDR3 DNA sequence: TGCGCCAGCAGTGAGTCGGGGGTAAGGAATGAGCAGTACTTC.

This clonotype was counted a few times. The CDR3 sequence: CASSLDAGSREQYF. The DNA of the CDR3 is TGCGCCAGCAGCCTAGACGCAGGGAGCCGAGAGCAGTACTTC. This sequence joins TRBV4-1 and TRBJ2-7, with D perhaps given as TRBD1 or TRBD2 (5 bases each). In germline, CDR1 is MGHRA, CDR2 YSYEKL. The CDR3 has 14 residues. V shed 4 bases and J shed 7 bases, with 17 bases lying between them.

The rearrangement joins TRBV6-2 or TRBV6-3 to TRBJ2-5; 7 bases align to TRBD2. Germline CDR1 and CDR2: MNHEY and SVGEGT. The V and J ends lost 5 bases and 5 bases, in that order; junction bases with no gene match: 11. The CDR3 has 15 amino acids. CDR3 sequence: CASSQRTSRLETQYF. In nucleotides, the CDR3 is TGTGCCAGCAGTCAAAGGACTAGTCGACTGGAGACCCAGTACTTC.

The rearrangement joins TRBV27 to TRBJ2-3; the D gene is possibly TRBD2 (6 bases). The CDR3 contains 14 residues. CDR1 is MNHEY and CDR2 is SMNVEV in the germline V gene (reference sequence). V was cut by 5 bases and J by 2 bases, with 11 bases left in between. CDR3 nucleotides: TGTGCCAGCAGTGGGGCGGGGAACACAGATACGCAGTATTTT. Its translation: CASSGAGNTDTQYF.

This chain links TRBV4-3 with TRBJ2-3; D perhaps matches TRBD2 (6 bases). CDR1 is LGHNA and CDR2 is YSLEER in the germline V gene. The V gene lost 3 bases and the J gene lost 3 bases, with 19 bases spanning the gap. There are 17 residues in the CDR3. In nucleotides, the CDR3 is TGCGCCAGCAGCCAGGAAAGGCCTAGCGTAGGGACAGATACGCAGTATTTT. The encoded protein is CASSQERPSVGTDTQYF.

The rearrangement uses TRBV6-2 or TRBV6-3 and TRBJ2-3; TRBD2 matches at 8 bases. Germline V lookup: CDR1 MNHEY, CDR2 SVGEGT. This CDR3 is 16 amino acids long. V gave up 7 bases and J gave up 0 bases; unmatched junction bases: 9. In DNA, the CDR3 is TGTGCCAGCACCCACGGGGGGGCTCTAAGCACAGATACGCAGTATTTT. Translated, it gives CASTHGGALSTDTQYF.

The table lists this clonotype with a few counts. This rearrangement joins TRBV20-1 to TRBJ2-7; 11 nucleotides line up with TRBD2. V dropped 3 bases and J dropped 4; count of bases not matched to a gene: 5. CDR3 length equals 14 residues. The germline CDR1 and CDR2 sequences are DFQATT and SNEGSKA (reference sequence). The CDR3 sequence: CSASRTSGGYEQYF. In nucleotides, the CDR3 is TGCAGTGCTAGTCGCACTAGCGGGGGTTACGAGCAGTACTTC.

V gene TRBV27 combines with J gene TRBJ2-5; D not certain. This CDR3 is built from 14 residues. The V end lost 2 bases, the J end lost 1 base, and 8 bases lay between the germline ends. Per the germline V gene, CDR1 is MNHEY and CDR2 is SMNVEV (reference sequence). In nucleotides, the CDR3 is TGTGCCAGCAGTTTACAGGCAGCCCAAGAGACCCAGTACTTC. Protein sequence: CASSLQAAQETQYF.

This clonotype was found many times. Here the CDR3 reads CASSQERRAIEAFF. CDR3 DNA: TGCGCCAGCAGCCAAGAGCGCAGGGCAATTGAAGCTTTCTTT. The chain uses TRBV4-1 and TRBJ1-1; weak D call: TRBD1 (5 bases). V was cut by 0 bases and J by 7 bases, with 12 bases left in between. The CDR3 runs to 14 residues. CDR1 and CDR2 from the germline V gene are MGHRA and YSYEKL.

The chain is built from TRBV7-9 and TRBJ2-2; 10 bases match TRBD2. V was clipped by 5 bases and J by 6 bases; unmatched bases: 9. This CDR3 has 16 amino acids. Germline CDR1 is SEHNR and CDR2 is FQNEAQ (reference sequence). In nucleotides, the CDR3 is TGTGCCAGCAGCCCAAGACTAGCGGGTAATCCCGGGGAGCTGTTTTTT. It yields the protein CASSPRLAGNPGELFF.

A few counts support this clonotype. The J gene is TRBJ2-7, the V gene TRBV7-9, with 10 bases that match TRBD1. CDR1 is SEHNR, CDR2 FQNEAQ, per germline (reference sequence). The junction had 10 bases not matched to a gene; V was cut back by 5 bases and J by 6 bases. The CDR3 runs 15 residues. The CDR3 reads CASSLTGTGASEQYF. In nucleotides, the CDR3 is TGTGCCAGCAGCCTCACCGGGACAGGGGCGTCCGAGCAGTACTTC.